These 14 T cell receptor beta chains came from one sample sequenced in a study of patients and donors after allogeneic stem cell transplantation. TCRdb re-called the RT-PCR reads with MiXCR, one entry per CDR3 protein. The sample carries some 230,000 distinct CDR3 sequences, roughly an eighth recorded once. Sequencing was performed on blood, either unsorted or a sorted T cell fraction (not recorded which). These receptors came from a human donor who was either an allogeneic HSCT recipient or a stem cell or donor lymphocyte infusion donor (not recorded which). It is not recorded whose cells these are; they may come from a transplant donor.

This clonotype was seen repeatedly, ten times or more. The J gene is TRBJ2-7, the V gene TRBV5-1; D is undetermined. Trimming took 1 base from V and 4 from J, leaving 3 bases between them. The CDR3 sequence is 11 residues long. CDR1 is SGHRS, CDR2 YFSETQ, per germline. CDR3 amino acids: CASSLKYEQYF. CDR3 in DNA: TGCGCCAGCAGCTTGAAATACGAGCAGTACTTC.

CDR3 nucleotide sequence: TGTGCCAGCAGTGACCGGGACAGGGGATTGGACGAGCAGTACTTC. Its protein product is CASSDRDRGLDEQYF. The chain is built from TRBV2 and TRBJ2-7; 10 bases are a match to TRBD1. V lost 3 bases, J lost 5 bases, and 7 bases stayed unmatched. This CDR3 has 15 residues. Germline V gives CDR1 SNHLY, CDR2 FYNNEI.

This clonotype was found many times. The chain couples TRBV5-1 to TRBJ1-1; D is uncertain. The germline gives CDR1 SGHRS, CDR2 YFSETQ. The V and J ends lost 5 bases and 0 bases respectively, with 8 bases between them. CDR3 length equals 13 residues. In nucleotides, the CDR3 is TGCGCCAGCAGACCCACTCTGAACACTGAAGCTTTCTTT. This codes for CASRPTLNTEAFF.

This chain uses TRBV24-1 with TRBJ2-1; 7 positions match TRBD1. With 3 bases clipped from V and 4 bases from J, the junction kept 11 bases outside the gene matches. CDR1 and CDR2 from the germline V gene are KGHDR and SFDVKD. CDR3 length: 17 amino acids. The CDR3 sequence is CATSDPIRDSAYNEQFF. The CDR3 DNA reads TGTGCCACCAGTGATCCGATCCGGGACAGCGCTTACAATGAGCAGTTCTTC.

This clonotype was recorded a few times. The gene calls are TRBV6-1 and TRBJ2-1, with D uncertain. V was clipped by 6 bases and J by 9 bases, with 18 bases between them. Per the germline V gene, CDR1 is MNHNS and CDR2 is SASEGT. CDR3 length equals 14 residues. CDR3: CASSPRALRSEQFF. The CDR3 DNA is TGTGCCAGCAGCCCCCGGGCACTTCGGAGTGAGCAGTTCTTC.

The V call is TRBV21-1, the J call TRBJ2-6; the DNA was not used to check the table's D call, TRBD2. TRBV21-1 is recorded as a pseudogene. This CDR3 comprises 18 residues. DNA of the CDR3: TGTGCCAGCAGCAAACTGCCGGGATTAGCTTCTGGGGCCAACGTCCTGACTTTC. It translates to CASSKLPGLASGANVLTF.

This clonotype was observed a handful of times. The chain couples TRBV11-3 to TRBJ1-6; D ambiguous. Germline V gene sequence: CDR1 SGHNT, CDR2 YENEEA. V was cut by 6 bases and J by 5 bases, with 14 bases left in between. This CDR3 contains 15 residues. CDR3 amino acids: CASRQFESDNSPLHF. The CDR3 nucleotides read TGTGCCAGCAGGCAGTTTGAATCCGATAATTCACCCCTCCACTTT.

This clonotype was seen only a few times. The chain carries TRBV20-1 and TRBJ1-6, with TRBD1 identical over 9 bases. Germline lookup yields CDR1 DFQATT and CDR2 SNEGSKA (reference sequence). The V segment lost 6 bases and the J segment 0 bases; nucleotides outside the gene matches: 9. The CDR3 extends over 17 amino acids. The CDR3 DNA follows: TGCAGTGCCACGGCCGGGACAGGGAGCTCCTATAATTCACCCCTCCACTTT. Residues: CSATAGTGSSYNSPLHF.

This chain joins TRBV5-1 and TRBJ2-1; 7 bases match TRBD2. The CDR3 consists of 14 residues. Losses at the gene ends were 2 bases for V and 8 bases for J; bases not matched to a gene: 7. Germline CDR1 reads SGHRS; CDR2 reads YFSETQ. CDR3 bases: TGCGCCAGCAGCTTTGGTCGGGGGAGGGATGAGCAGTTCTTC. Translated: CASSFGRGRDEQFF.

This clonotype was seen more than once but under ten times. The CDR3 region is CASSYAGGDYGYTF. CDR3 nucleotide sequence: TGTGCCAGCAGTTACGCAGGGGGCGACTATGGCTACACCTTC. The chain employs TRBV6-5 and TRBJ1-2; TRBD1 aligns across 8 bases. The CDR3 covers 14 residues. From germline, CDR1 is MNHEY and CDR2 SVGAGI. V trimming: 2 bases; J trimming: 3 bases; junction bases outside the gene matches: 2.

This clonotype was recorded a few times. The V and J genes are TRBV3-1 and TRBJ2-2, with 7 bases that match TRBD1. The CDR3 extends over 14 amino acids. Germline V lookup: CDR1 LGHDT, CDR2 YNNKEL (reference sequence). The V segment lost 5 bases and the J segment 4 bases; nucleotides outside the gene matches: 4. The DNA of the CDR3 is TGTGCCAGCAGCAAGGGGGCCTTCACCGGGGAGCTGTTTTTT. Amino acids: CASSKGAFTGELFF.

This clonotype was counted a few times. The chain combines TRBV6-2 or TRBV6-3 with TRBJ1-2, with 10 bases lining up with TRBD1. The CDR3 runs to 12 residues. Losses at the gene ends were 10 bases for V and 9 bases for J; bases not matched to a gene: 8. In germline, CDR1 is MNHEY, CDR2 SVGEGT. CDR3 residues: CATLTGGGRYTF. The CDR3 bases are TGTGCCACCCTGACAGGGGGCGGACGCTACACCTTC.

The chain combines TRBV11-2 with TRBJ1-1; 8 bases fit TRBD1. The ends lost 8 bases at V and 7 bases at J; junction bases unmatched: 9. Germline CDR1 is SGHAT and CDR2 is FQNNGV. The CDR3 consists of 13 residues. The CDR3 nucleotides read TGTGCCAGCTCCATGGGCAGGGGGCTTGAAGCTTTCTTT. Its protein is CASSMGRGLEAFF.

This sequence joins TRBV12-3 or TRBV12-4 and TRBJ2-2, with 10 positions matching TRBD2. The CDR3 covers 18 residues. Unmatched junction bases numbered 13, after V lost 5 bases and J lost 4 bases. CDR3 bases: TGTGCCAGCAGTGCCCGCCTAGCGGGGGCGGGGGGCACCGGGGAGCTGTTTTTT. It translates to CASSARLAGAGGTGELFF.